Below, 21 T cell receptor beta chains from the same sample are listed, as sequenced in a study of beta chain features in type 1 diabetes. Reverse transcribing all isolated RNA meant expressed TCRB transcripts were sequenced. Assay used: immunoSEQ multiplex PCR; TCRdb lists only in-frame clones, some missing. The sample lists 350,000 to 450,000 clones, about 15% occurring once. Sequenced input: naive CD4+ T cells from blood. These receptors came from a young woman in good health.

The table lists this clone with a few counts. This sequence joins TRBV5-1 and TRBJ1-1, with 7 bases lining up with TRBD1. Germline trimming cut 3 bases from V and 5 bases from J; bases unmatched to any gene: 4. Germline-derived CDR1 and CDR2 are SGHRS and YFSETQ. This CDR3 spans 13 amino acids. The DNA of the CDR3 is TGCGCCAGCAGCTCTTACAGGGGTACTGAAGCTTTCTTT. Protein: CASSSYRGTEAFF.

CDR3 nucleotides: TGTGCCAGCAGCCCCCTTCCGGGACAGGGGGCCCACGAGCAGTACTTC. Translated: CASSPLPGQGAHEQYF. The genes are TRBV9 and TRBJ2-7; 12 bases are shared with TRBD1. From germline, CDR1 is SGDLS and CDR2 YYNGEE. The V gene end was trimmed by 4 bases and the J gene end by 5 bases; junction bases not matched to a gene: 10. The CDR3 runs to 16 residues.

This clone has just a few counts. The CDR3 nucleotides are TGTGCCAGCAGTACAGGGGAGTTTACAGAGACCCAGTACTTC. Translating gives CASSTGEFTETQYF. The chain uses TRBV9 and TRBJ2-5; 7 bases map to TRBD1. This CDR3 is built from 14 residues. Trimming took 5 bases from V and 4 from J; bases not matched to a gene: 8. Looked up from germline, CDR1 is SGDLS and CDR2 is YYNGEE.

A few counts support this clone. The chain is built from TRBV7-9 and TRBJ1-2, with no clear D. CDR3 length: 13 residues. Germline CDR1 and CDR2: SEHNR and FQNEAQ (reference sequence). With 5 bases removed from V and 5 bases from J, the gap between germline ends came to 12 bases. The CDR3 nucleotides are TGTGCCAGCAGCCCGCAGGTCTTGTATGGCTACACCTTC. This translates into CASSPQVLYGYTF.

The chain employs TRBV5-1 and TRBJ2-7; 8 bases match TRBD2. This CDR3 has 14 amino acids. Germline CDR1 reads SGHRS; CDR2 reads YFSETQ. Trimming removed 0 bases from V and 10 bases from J; junction bases left unmatched: 9. The CDR3 sequence: CASSLEGVLAVQYF. In DNA, the CDR3 is TGCGCCAGCAGCTTGGAGGGGGTACTAGCGGTACAGTACTTC.

On this clone: Distinct nucleotide sequences in the sample also encode this CDR3. V is TRBV30 and J is TRBJ2-1; TRBD2 aligns across 10 bases. V lost 3 bases to trimming and J lost 4 bases; unmatched junction nucleotides: 0. The CDR3 runs to 13 residues. Per germline, CDR1 GTSNPN and CDR2 SVGIG (reference sequence). The CDR3 DNA is TGTGCCTGGAGACTAGCGGGATACAATGAGCAGTTCTTC. It is translated as CAWRLAGYNEQFF.

A few counts support this clone. The chain recombines TRBV6-6 with TRBJ2-4; a weak D match, TRBD1 (6 bases). The CDR3 loop spans 14 amino acids. The V gene's germline CDR1 is MNHNY and CDR2 SVGAGI (reference sequence). V was pared by 7 bases and J by 7 bases, with 17 bases between. The CDR3 is CASTTSTGWNIQYF. The CDR3 nucleotides are TGTGCCAGCACTACAAGTACAGGGTGGAACATTCAGTACTTC.

The chain recombines TRBV30 with TRBJ1-2; D may be TRBD1 (5 bases). Trimming shortened V by 5 bases and J by 0 bases, and 13 bases separated the two germline ends. This CDR3 is 14 amino acids long. Germline V gene lookup returns CDR1 GTSNPN and CDR2 SVGIG (reference sequence). DNA for the CDR3: TGTGCCTGGCGCACGCAGGGTTCTAACTATGGCTACACCTTC. Amino acid sequence: CAWRTQGSNYGYTF.

The table lists this clone with a few counts. Other nucleotide sequences from this sample produce the same CDR3. This chain uses TRBV5-1 with TRBJ2-5; maybe TRBD2 (5 bases). The CDR3 is 13 amino acids. Germline values: CDR1 SGHRS, CDR2 YFSETQ. The V end was cut by 1 base, the J end by 4 bases, with 8 bases between. In DNA form, the CDR3 reads TGCGCCAGCAGCTTGACCGGAGGAGAGACCCAGTACTTC. This translates into CASSLTGGETQYF.

This clone was picked up a small number of times. The genes are TRBV28 and TRBJ1-5; D uncertain. Trimming took off 3 bases at V and 14 bases at J, with 11 bases between the two ends. Germline V gene lookup returns CDR1 MDHEN and CDR2 SYDVKM. The CDR3 covers 11 residues. The CDR3 region is CASSFQTSEHF. The DNA of the CDR3 is TGTGCCAGCAGTTTTCAAACATCCGAGCATTTT.

This clone was recorded a few times. This chain uses TRBV27 with TRBJ2-3; D might be TRBD2 (7 bases). CDR3 size: 14 residues. Trimming took off 4 bases at V and 4 bases at J, with 12 bases between the two ends. Germline values: CDR1 MNHEY, CDR2 SMNVEV (reference sequence). In DNA, the CDR3 is TGTGCCAGCAGTTGGGGGGGGGCCCCAGATACGCAGTATTTT. Translated, it gives CASSWGGAPDTQYF.

The chain combines TRBV28 with TRBJ2-4, with TRBD1 matching 9 bases. The CDR3 covers 15 residues. The V and J ends lost 2 bases and 15 bases, in that order; junction bases with no gene match: 14. Germline lookup yields CDR1 MDHEN and CDR2 SYDVKM. The CDR3: CASSLHVPGQGSRYF. The CDR3 DNA reads TGTGCCAGCAGTTTACACGTCCCGGGACAGGGCTCGAGGTACTTC.

This sequence joins TRBV19 and TRBJ2-7, with 15 nucleotides matching TRBD2. Germline CDR1 reads LNHDA; CDR2 reads SQIVND (reference sequence). The CDR3 loop spans 15 amino acids. The ends lost 10 bases at V and 4 bases at J; junction bases unmatched: 8. CDR3 residues: CATRTSGRAWYEQYF. The CDR3 DNA reads TGTGCCACCAGGACTAGCGGGAGGGCCTGGTACGAGCAGTACTTC.

This clone was observed a handful of times. V and J are TRBV4-1 and TRBJ2-6, with TRBD2 matching 8 bases. Trimming removed 0 bases from V and 4 bases from J; junction bases left unmatched: 8. The CDR3 runs 18 residues. The germline gives CDR1 MGHRA, CDR2 YSYEKL. This CDR3 is CASSQEGTRVAGANVLTF. The CDR3 nucleotides are TGCGCCAGCAGCCAAGAAGGGACTAGAGTAGCCGGGGCCAACGTCCTGACTTTC.

This clone was found many times. The chain uses TRBV29-1 and TRBJ2-4, with a tentative D call TRBD2 (5 bases). The CDR3 runs 12 residues. The germline CDR1 and CDR2 sequences are SQVTM and ANQGSEA. Trimming removed 6 bases at V and 1 base at J, with 7 bases between. The CDR3: CSVRGAKNIQYF. In DNA form, the CDR3 reads TGCAGCGTGCGAGGGGCCAAAAACATTCAGTACTTC.

In this sample, this clone turned up a few times. The rearrangement links TRBV4-1 to TRBJ1-5; D is undetermined. The germline V gene has CDR1 MGHRA and CDR2 YSYEKL. V dropped 2 bases and J dropped 7 bases, with 21 bases sitting between them. The CDR3 length is 17 residues. The CDR3 DNA follows: TGCGCCAGCAGCCAAAATCGACTAAGGGTTCCCGTACAGCCCCAGCATTTT. Amino acids: CASSQNRLRVPVQPQHF.

The DNA of the CDR3 is TGTGCCTGGAGTGTACAGGTGATCGTTAACTATGGCTACACCTTC. The encoded protein is CAWSVQVIVNYGYTF. The rearrangement links TRBV30 to TRBJ1-2, with D possibly matching TRBD1 (5 bases). The V gene lost 0 bases and the J gene lost 1 base, with 12 bases spanning the gap. Germline loops: CDR1 GTSNPN, CDR2 SVGIG (reference sequence). This CDR3 is built from 15 residues.

This clone appeared a few times. V usage is TRBV7-9 and J usage is TRBJ2-7; tentative D call: TRBD2 (5 bases). The CDR3 consists of 15 residues. CDR1 SEHNR and CDR2 FQNEAQ come from the germline V gene (reference sequence). Trimming cost V 3 bases and J 1 base, with 13 bases left between them. The CDR3: CASSLTTTSSYEQYF. CDR3 sequence (DNA): TGTGCCAGCAGCTTGACTACTACTTCTTCCTACGAGCAGTACTTC.

The rearrangement joins TRBV29-1 to TRBJ1-1; 8 bases map to TRBD1. Germline V gives CDR1 SQVTM, CDR2 ANQGSEA. The CDR3 length is 12 residues. CDR3 in amino acids: CSTGTGNTEAFF. CDR3 sequence (DNA): TGCAGTACCGGGACAGGGAACACTGAAGCTTTCTTT.

This clone has only a few counts. J is TRBJ2-7 and V is TRBV5-1, with 9 bases that match TRBD1. The ends lost 4 bases at V and 6 bases at J; junction bases unmatched: 5. Germline V lookup: CDR1 SGHRS, CDR2 YFSETQ. The CDR3 runs to 13 residues. DNA for the CDR3: TGCGCCAGCAGCCAGGGACAGGGAGGCGAGCAGTACTTC. Encoded protein: CASSQGQGGEQYF.

This clone was seen a handful of times. J is TRBJ1-1 and V is TRBV30, with 7 nucleotides matching TRBD1. Germline V gene data show CDR1 as GTSNPN and CDR2 as SVGIG (reference sequence). Trimming took 2 bases from V and 1 from J; bases not matched to a gene: 16. The CDR3 contains 18 residues. This CDR3 is CAWSFWRTGGYPNTEAFF. Written as DNA, the CDR3 is TGTGCCTGGAGTTTCTGGCGGACAGGTGGCTATCCGAACACTGAAGCTTTCTTT.